Listed here are 31 T cell receptor beta chains from one sample, sequenced in a study of T cell responses to AZD1222 COVID-19 vaccine. The assay was immunoSEQ multiplex PCR, and TCRdb's table has in-frame clones only and misses some. The profile covers about 150,000 clones, with about nine tenths appearing a single time and 1.5% to 2.5% taken by the ten largest. The sample was peripheral blood, taken 28 days after the second AZD1222 dose. Receptors were obtained from an adult who received the AZD1222 COVID-19 vaccine.

This chain connects TRBV10-1 to TRBJ2-1, with 7 bases lining up with TRBD2. V gave up 3 bases and J gave up 6 bases; unmatched junction bases: 8. Germline CDR1 reads WNHNN; CDR2 reads SYGVQD (reference sequence). CDR3 length: 15 residues. The CDR3 coding sequence is TGCGCCAGCAGTGAATCCGGACTAGTGTCCAATGAGCAGTTCTTC. Translation: CASSESGLVSNEQFF.

The sample holds one count of this clone. The chain has TRBV5-1 and TRBJ2-1; 8 nucleotides match TRBD2. The V gene's germline CDR1 is SGHRS and CDR2 YFSETQ. Trimming took 1 base from V and 7 from J; bases not matched to a gene: 4. The CDR3 contains 14 residues. CDR3 nucleotide sequence: TGCGCCAGCAGCTTGCGAGCGGGAGTTAATGAGCAGTTCTTC. This gives the protein CASSLRAGVNEQFF.

This rearrangement joins TRBV4-1 to TRBJ2-7; 13 bases agree with TRBD2. This CDR3 is 16 amino acids long. Germline CDR1 and CDR2: MGHRA and YSYEKL. V shed 2 bases, J shed 2 bases, and the junction held 3 bases outside the gene matches. The CDR3 spells CASSQTTSGRAYEQYF. In DNA form, the CDR3 reads TGCGCCAGCAGCCAAACTACTAGCGGGAGGGCCTACGAGCAGTACTTC.

The chain recombines TRBV7-3 with TRBJ2-5; D gene unclear. The CDR3 covers 13 residues. Germline V gene sequence: CDR1 SGHTA, CDR2 FQGTGA. Trimming took 2 bases from V and 5 from J, leaving 9 bases between them. This chain's CDR3 is CASSLDSTETQYF. CDR3 DNA: TGTGCCAGCAGCTTAGACTCAACGGAGACCCAGTACTTC.

This chain uses TRBV6-4 with TRBJ1-1; 8 bases agree with TRBD1. Unmatched junction bases numbered 10, after V lost 7 bases and J lost 3 bases. Per germline, CDR1 MRHNA and CDR2 SNTAGT. CDR3 length: 15 amino acids. The CDR3 loop is CASTWRTGFYTEAFF. CDR3 nucleotides: TGTGCCAGCACCTGGCGGACAGGGTTCTACACTGAAGCTTTCTTT.

The chain links TRBV18 to TRBJ2-1; perhaps TRBD2 as D (6 bases). Looked up from germline, CDR1 is KGHSH and CDR2 is LQKENI. There are 15 residues in the CDR3. Between the trimmed V and J ends, which lost 2 bases and 7 bases, there was a span of 15 bases. The CDR3 is CASSPRAGLRNEQFF. Here the CDR3 DNA reads TGTGCCAGCTCACCAAGGGCGGGATTGAGGAATGAGCAGTTCTTC.

The rearrangement joins TRBV7-2 to TRBJ1-2; no reliable D call. The CDR3 covers 13 residues. V was cut by 0 bases and J by 5 bases, with 7 bases left in between. Germline assignment: CDR1 SGHTA and CDR2 FQGNSA. CDR3 in amino acids: CASSLAGKYGYTF. The CDR3 DNA is TGTGCCAGCAGCTTAGCGGGGAAATATGGCTACACCTTC.

J is TRBJ1-2 and V is TRBV7-2; D is possibly TRBD1 (5 bases). Germline V lookup: CDR1 SGHTA, CDR2 FQGNSA. V was cut by 5 bases and J by 5 bases, with 9 bases left in between. CDR3 size: 12 residues. The CDR3 protein is CASSIQGYGYTF. The CDR3 DNA follows: TGTGCCAGCAGCATCCAGGGATATGGCTACACCTTC.

The V gene is TRBV5-6, the J gene TRBJ1-2; possibly TRBD1 for D (5 bases). Germline lookup yields CDR1 SGHDT and CDR2 YYEEEE. The germline V and J ends were trimmed by 0 bases and 2 bases, with 5 bases remaining between them. The CDR3 is 13 amino acids. This CDR3 is CASSLGQNYGYTF. The CDR3 DNA is TGTGCCAGCAGCTTGGGACAGAACTATGGCTACACCTTC.

The chain employs TRBV3-1 (or the pseudogene TRBV3-2) and TRBJ2-7, with TRBD2 matching 10 bases. The CDR3 totals 15 residues. CDR1 is LGHDT and CDR2 is YNNKEL in the germline V gene (reference sequence). Trimming cost V 3 bases and J 7 bases; bases outside gene matches: 9. Written as DNA, the CDR3 is TGTGCCAGCAGCCAGAACCTAGCGGGGGTTGAAGAGCAGTACTTC. This encodes CASSQNLAGVEEQYF.

The rearrangement joins TRBV7-3 to TRBJ1-1, with a tentative D call TRBD1 (5 bases). The CDR3 runs 13 residues. V shed 5 bases and J shed 3 bases, with 10 bases lying between them. Germline loops: CDR1 SGHTA, CDR2 FQGTGA. The CDR3 DNA reads as TGTGCCAGCAGCCCCCGAGGGGACACTGAAGCTTTCTTT. This sequence encodes CASSPRGDTEAFF.

This rearrangement joins TRBV5-4 to TRBJ1-4, with a possible D match to TRBD1 (5 bases). The V end was cut by 4 bases, the J end by 3 bases, with 16 bases between. Germline-derived CDR1 and CDR2 are SGHNT and YYREEE (reference sequence). The CDR3 is made up of 16 amino acids. CDR3 sequence reads: CASSLGADSPNEKLFF. DNA for the CDR3: TGTGCCAGCAGCCTGGGTGCCGACAGTCCTAATGAAAAACTGTTTTTT.

A few counts support this clone. The chain carries TRBV5-1 and TRBJ1-4; 8 positions agree with TRBD1. V lost 0 bases and J lost 10; bases outside the gene matches: 5. Per the germline V gene, CDR1 is SGHRS and CDR2 is YFSETQ. The CDR3 runs 14 residues. The CDR3 nucleotides are TGCGCCAGCAGCTTGGAAGCAGGGGGCGCAAAACTGTTTTTT. Translating gives CASSLEAGGAKLFF.

The chain recombines TRBV5-1 with TRBJ1-6; 7 nucleotides align to TRBD1. The CDR3 is 15 residues long. Trimming at V came to 4 bases and at J to 8 bases, leaving 9 bases not matched to a gene. From germline, CDR1 is SGHRS and CDR2 YFSETQ. The CDR3 region has the DNA TGCGCCAGCAGCGGAAGGACAGGTTCTTATTCACCCCTCCACTTT. This sequence encodes CASSGRTGSYSPLHF.

A remark on this clone: At one end, the junction sequence differs from germline, possibly due to a read error. The chain employs TRBV7-9 and TRBJ2-7; a possible D gene is TRBD1 (6 bases). CDR3 length: 12 amino acids. Germline CDR1 SEHNR, CDR2 FQNEAQ (reference sequence). CDR3 nucleotide sequence: TGTGCCAGCAGCTTAATGGAAACAGGGCTCAACTTC. As protein: CASSLMETGLNF.

The DNA for the CDR3 is TGTGCCACCAGCAGCGATCACCAGGGGGCAAGGTACAATGAGCAGTTCTTC. It yields the protein CATSSDHQGARYNEQFF. The V and J genes are TRBV15 and TRBJ2-1, with 8 bases matching TRBD1. This CDR3 region has 17 residues. CDR1 is LNHNV and CDR2 is YYDKDF in the germline V gene (reference sequence). V lost 3 bases to trimming and J lost 4 bases; unmatched junction nucleotides: 11.

This chain joins TRBV4-1 and TRBJ1-6; no clear D gene. Trimming cost V 0 bases and J 6 bases, with 9 bases left between them. This CDR3 region has 15 residues. From germline, CDR1 is MGHRA and CDR2 YSYEKL. The CDR3 reads CASSQEEHLNSPLHF. The CDR3 DNA sequence: TGCGCCAGCAGCCAAGAGGAACACCTTAATTCACCCCTCCACTTT.

In its sample, this clone was seen once. The rearrangement links TRBV19 to TRBJ2-5, with 7 bases that match TRBD1. Germline V gene sequence: CDR1 LNHDA, CDR2 SQIVND (reference sequence). J gave up 2 bases and V 6 bases, and 3 bases lay outside the gene matches. The CDR3 is 13 amino acids. CDR3 residues: CASRGQSQETQYF. CDR3 coding DNA: TGTGCCAGTAGGGGACAGAGTCAAGAGACCCAGTACTTC.

This chain joins TRBV3-1 (or the pseudogene TRBV3-2) and TRBJ1-2; D is perhaps TRBD1 (5 bases). The germline V gene has CDR1 LGHDT and CDR2 YNNKEL (reference sequence). V was trimmed by 2 bases and J by 5 bases, leaving 12 bases between them. There are 14 residues in the CDR3. The CDR3 sequence is CASSQRGVVYGYTF. CDR3 nucleotides: TGTGCCAGCAGCCAAAGGGGAGTTGTTTATGGCTACACCTTC.

This chain connects TRBV10-2 to TRBJ1-4; tentative D call: TRBD1 (6 bases). The CDR3 covers 14 residues. V lost 5 bases and J lost 8, with 15 bases in between. Per the germline V gene, CDR1 is WSHSY and CDR2 is SAAADI. CDR3 nucleotide sequence: TGCGCCAGCAGTCGGGACACCGCCCGAGAAAAACTGTTTTTT. Protein: CASSRDTAREKLFF.

The chain combines TRBV2 with TRBJ1-2; D is possibly TRBD1 (5 bases). Germline CDR1 reads SNHLY; CDR2 reads FYNNEI. This CDR3 has 15 residues. Trimming left V 3 bases short and J 4 bases short, with 15 bases between. The CDR3 DNA reads as TGTGCCAGCAGTGACTGGGGGGAGGCCGGCTATGGCTACACCTTC. It codes for CASSDWGEAGYGYTF.

V gene TRBV12-3 or TRBV12-4 combines with J gene TRBJ2-7; maybe TRBD1 (6 bases). The CDR3 sequence is 13 residues long. V dropped 6 bases and J dropped 0 bases, with 9 bases sitting between them. This CDR3 reads CASSPDSSYEQYF. The CDR3 nucleotides are TGTGCCAGCAGCCCGGACAGCTCCTACGAGCAGTACTTC.

J is TRBJ1-1 and V is TRBV18, with 7 bases aligning to TRBD1. Germline CDR1 reads KGHSH; CDR2 reads LQKENI. V shed 3 bases and J 3 bases; nucleotides not matched to a gene: 7. This CDR3 region has 15 residues. CDR3: CASSPERGLYTEAFF. CDR3 sequence (DNA): TGTGCCAGCTCACCTGAGAGGGGGCTGTACACTGAAGCTTTCTTT.

The chain recombines TRBV27 with TRBJ1-1; no definite D call. This CDR3 is built from 13 residues. Germline V gene sequence: CDR1 MNHEY, CDR2 SMNVEV (reference sequence). V was trimmed by 3 bases and J by 1 base, leaving 6 bases between them. In nucleotides, the CDR3 is TGTGCCAGCAGTTTCGAGGCGAACACTGAAGCTTTCTTT. Amino acid sequence: CASSFEANTEAFF.

The V and J genes are TRBV11-2 and TRBJ1-4, with D unresolved. V shed 4 bases and J shed 0 bases, with 12 bases lying between them. CDR1 and CDR2 from the germline V gene are SGHAT and FQNNGV. This CDR3 is 16 amino acids long. The CDR3 nucleotides read TGTGCCAGCAGCTATATACAACAAACAACTAATGAAAAACTGTTTTTT. Translation: CASSYIQQTTNEKLFF. The full variable domain, with the rest looked up from reference TRBV11-2 and TRBJ1-4, is EAGVAQSPRYKIIEKRQSVAFWCNPISGHATLYWYQQILGQGPKLLIQFQNNGVVDDSQLPKDRFSAERLKGVDSTLKIQPAKLEDSAVYLCASSYIQQTTNEKLFFGSGTQLSVL.

The V gene is TRBV4-2, the J gene TRBJ1-6, with D maybe TRBD1 (5 bases). V gave up 0 bases and J gave up 6 bases, with 15 bases separating them. CDR3 length: 17 amino acids. Per germline, CDR1 LGHNA and CDR2 YNFKEQ. CDR3 DNA: TGTGCCAGCAGCCAAGAAGGGCAGGGCAGTGGTAATTCACCCCTCCACTTT. This sequence encodes CASSQEGQGSGNSPLHF.

This chain uses TRBV9 with TRBJ1-5; no definite D call. V lost 3 bases to trimming and J lost 10 bases, with 23 bases between them. The germline V gene has CDR1 SGDLS and CDR2 YYNGEE. CDR3 length: 16 residues. The CDR3 here is CASSGLRRTDRGPQHF. CDR3 DNA sequence: TGTGCCAGCAGCGGACTACGGCGGACCGACCGGGGACCCCAGCATTTT.

V usage is TRBV3-1 (or the pseudogene TRBV3-2) and J usage is TRBJ1-1; TRBD1 matches 11 bases. Unmatched junction bases numbered 6, after V lost 6 bases and J lost 3 bases. The germline gives CDR1 LGHDT, CDR2 YNNKEL (reference sequence). The CDR3 spans 15 residues. CDR3 residues: CASSPGQGVYTEAFF. The CDR3 nucleotides are TGTGCCAGCAGTCCGGGACAGGGGGTGTACACTGAAGCTTTCTTT.

V is TRBV28 and J is TRBJ1-2, with TRBD1 as a possible D gene (5 bases). The CDR3 has 15 amino acids. The germline CDR1 and CDR2 sequences are MDHEN and SYDVKM. The germline V and J ends were trimmed by 1 base and 5 bases, with 14 bases remaining between them. CDR3 in DNA: TGTGCCAGCAGTTTATCCTGGGGGGTGGGGTATGGCTACACCTTC. This gives the protein CASSLSWGVGYGYTF.

The CDR3 sequence is CASSSDRPNTEAFF. The CDR3 coding sequence is TGCGCCAGCAGCTCGGACAGACCTAACACTGAAGCTTTCTTT. The V call is TRBV5-1, the J call TRBJ1-1; TRBD1 is a possible D gene (6 bases). V gave up 3 bases and J gave up 2 bases, with 11 bases separating them. The V gene's germline CDR1 is SGHRS and CDR2 YFSETQ. The CDR3 totals 14 residues. Filled out from reference TRBV5-1 and TRBJ1-1, the complete variable domain reads KAGVTQTPRYLIKTRGQQVTLSCSPISGHRSVSWYQQTPGQGLQFLFEYFSETQRNKGNFPGRFSGRQFSNSRSEMNVSTLELGDSALYLCASSSDRPNTEAFFGQGTRLTVV.

The chain recombines TRBV28 with TRBJ2-1; possibly TRBD1 for D (5 bases). V was cut by 4 bases and J by 9 bases, with 16 bases left in between. Germline CDR1 is MDHEN and CDR2 is SYDVKM. CDR3 length: 14 residues. CDR3 coding DNA: TGTGCCAGCAGTTGGACAACATCAAATGGTGAGCAGTTCTTC. It codes for CASSWTTSNGEQFF.